Sequencing of this T cell receptor (beta chain) was carried out in a study of shared T cell receptors in the human thymus. Produced via immunoSEQ multiplex PCR; TCRdb's table is partial and in-frame only. The sample includes roughly 550,000 clones, around 78% of them seen just once. J was trimmed by 4 bases and V by 4 bases; bases with no gene match: 1. The CDR3 runs 13 residues. Germline V CDR1 and CDR2: SQVTM, ANQGSEA. This clone is a singleton in its sample. The sample was also reused in another study, on human thymus T cells. That study adds: Having corrective surgery for congenital heart defects, healthy Finnish infants were the ones who donated. The source of the thymus tissue was resections taken during corrective heart surgery. Related research described strongly overlapping thymic repertoires in unrelated people.

The V and J genes are TRBV29-1 and TRBJ2-1, with 10 bases matching TRBD2. This receptor was identified in a boy younger than two with a congenital heart defect. What was sequenced was thymocytes. The CDR3 DNA reads TGCAGCGTTGTACTAGCGGGATACAATGAGCAGTTCTTC. This gives the protein CSVVLAGYNEQFF.